The rows below give T cell receptor beta chains drawn from one sample of a study of T cell repertoires in cytomegalovirus infection. For these TCRs, the target antigens are not known. TCRdb reprocessed the reads via MiXCR and lists one record per CDR3 protein. Counted here are some 900,000 distinct CDR3 sequences, about 33% occurring once; the ten biggest clones make up around an eighth. Sequences were derived from cultured CD8+ T cells from PBMCs, sampled from culture after CMV antigen stimulation. All receptors come from a human donor in good health (CMV status not recorded). Some clones in this sample may be carry-over from other donors' samples. CDR3s include the opening cysteine and the closing phenylalanine or tryptophan. A D gene is named only where the DNA matches it firmly.

>TRBJ2-5|TRBV6-2/TRBV6-3|TRBD2
CASSDPTSGQETQYF
>TRBJ2-2|TRBV7-9|TRBD2
CASSLILAGGNTGELFF
>TRBJ2-6|TRBV6-5|NA
CASSYVRVGANVLTF
>TRBJ2-2|TRBV15|TRBD2
CATIGTSGGPNTGELFF
>TRBJ2-3|TRBV7-6|NA
CASSPDRKDTQYF
>TRBJ1-3|TRBV9|NA
CASSVSGATGNTIYF
>TRBJ2-7|TRBV4-2|NA
CASSQEEQSRSYEQYF
>TRBJ2-3|TRBV12-3/TRBV12-4|TRBD2
CASSPSGGPDTQYF
>TRBJ1-5|TRBV7-8|NA
CASSLAWGPQPQHF
>TRBJ1-4|TRBV4-1|NA
CASSQETVEKLFF